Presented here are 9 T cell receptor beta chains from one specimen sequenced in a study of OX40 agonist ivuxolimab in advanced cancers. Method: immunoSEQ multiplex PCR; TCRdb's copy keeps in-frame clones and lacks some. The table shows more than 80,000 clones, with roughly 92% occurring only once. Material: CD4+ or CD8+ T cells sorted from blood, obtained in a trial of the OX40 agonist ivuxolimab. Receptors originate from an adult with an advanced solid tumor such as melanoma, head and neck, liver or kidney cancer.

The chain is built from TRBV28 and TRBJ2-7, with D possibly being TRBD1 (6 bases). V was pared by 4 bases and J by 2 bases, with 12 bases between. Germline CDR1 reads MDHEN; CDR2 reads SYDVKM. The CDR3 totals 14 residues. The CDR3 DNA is TGTGCCAGCAGTTATCTGGGGGCCACCTACGAGCAGTACTTC. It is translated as CASSYLGATYEQYF.

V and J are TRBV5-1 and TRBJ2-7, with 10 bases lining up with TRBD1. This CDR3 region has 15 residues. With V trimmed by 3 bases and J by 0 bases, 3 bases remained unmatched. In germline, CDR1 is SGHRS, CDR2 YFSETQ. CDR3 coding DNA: TGCGCCAGCAGCTCCCGGGACAGGGGCTCCTACGAGCAGTACTTC. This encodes CASSSRDRGSYEQYF.

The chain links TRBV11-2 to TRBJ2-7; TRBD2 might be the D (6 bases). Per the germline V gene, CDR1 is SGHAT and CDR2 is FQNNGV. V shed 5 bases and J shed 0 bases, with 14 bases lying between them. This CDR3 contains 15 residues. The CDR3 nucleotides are TGTGCCAGCAGCCTACAAAAGGGACTCTCCTACGAGCAGTACTTC. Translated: CASSLQKGLSYEQYF.

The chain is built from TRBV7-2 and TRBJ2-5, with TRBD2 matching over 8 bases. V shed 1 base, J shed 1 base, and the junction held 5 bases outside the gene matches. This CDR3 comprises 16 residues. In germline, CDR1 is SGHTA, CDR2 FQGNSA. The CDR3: CASSLERLASQETQYF. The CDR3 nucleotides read TGTGCCAGCAGCTTAGAGAGACTAGCGAGCCAAGAGACCCAGTACTTC.

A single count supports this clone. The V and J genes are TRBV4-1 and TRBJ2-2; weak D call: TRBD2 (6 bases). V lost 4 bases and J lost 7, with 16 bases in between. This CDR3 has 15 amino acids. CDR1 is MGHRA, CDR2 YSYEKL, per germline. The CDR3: CASSLGLSGGGELFF. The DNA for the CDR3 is TGCGCCAGCAGCCTCGGACTATCCGGGGGCGGGGAGCTGTTTTTT.

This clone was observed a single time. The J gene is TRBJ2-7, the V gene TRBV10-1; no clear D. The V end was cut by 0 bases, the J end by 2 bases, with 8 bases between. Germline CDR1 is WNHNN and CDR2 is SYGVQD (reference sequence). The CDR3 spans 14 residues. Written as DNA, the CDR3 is TGCGCCAGCAGTGAGTCCGGCCTGGCCTACGAGCAGTACTTC. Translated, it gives CASSESGLAYEQYF.

CDR3 amino acids: CASSFRDGRNEQFF. The CDR3 DNA reads TGTGCCAGCAGCTTTCGGGACGGGAGGAATGAGCAGTTCTTC. This chain connects TRBV5-4 to TRBJ2-1, with 7 bases that match TRBD2. Germline V gene data show CDR1 as SGHNT and CDR2 as YYREEE (reference sequence). V lost 2 bases, J lost 7 bases, and 6 bases stayed unmatched. CDR3 length equals 14 residues.

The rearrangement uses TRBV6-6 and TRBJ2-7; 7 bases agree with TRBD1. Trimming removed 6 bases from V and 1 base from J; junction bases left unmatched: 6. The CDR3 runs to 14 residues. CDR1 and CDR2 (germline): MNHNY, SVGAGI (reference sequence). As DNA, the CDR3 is TGTGCCAGCAGAGGCGCCAGGGGGTCCTACGAGCAGTACTTC. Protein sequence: CASRGARGSYEQYF.

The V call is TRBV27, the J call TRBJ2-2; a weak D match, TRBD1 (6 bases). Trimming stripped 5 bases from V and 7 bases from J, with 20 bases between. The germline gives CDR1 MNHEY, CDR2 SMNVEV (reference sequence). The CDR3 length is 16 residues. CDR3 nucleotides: TGTGCCAGCAGTGTTCCTCCAGGGGCACGGGGCGGGGAGCTGTTTTTT. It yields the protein CASSVPPGARGGELFF.